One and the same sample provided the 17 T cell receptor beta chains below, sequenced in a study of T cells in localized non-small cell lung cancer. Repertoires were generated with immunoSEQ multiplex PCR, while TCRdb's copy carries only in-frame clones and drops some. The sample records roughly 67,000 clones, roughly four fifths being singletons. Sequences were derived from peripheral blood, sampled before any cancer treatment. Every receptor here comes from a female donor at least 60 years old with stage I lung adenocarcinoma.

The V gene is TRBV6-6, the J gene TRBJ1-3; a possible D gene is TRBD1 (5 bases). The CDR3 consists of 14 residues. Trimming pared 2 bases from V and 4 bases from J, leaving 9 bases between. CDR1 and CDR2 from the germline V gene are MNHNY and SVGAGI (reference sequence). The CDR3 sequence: CASSYGQGGNTIYF. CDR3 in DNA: TGTGCCAGCAGTTACGGGCAGGGAGGAAACACCATATATTTT.

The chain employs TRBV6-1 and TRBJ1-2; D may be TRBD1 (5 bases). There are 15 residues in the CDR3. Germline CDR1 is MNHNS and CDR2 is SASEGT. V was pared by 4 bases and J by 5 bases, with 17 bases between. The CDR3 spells CASSVTSGKAYGYTF. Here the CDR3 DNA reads TGTGCCAGCAGTGTTACCTCAGGGAAGGCGTATGGCTACACCTTC.

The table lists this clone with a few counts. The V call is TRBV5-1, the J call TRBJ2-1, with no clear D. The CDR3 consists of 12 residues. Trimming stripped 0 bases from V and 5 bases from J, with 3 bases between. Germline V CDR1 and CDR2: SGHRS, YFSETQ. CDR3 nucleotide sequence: TGCGCCAGCAGCTTGGTTGACAATGAGCAGTTCTTC. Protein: CASSLVDNEQFF.

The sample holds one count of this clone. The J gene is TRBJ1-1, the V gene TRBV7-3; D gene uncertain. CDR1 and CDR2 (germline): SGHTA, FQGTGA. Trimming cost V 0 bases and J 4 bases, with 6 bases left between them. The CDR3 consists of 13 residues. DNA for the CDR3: TGTGCCAGCAGCTTAACAGTGGCCACTGAAGCTTTCTTT. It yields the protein CASSLTVATEAFF.

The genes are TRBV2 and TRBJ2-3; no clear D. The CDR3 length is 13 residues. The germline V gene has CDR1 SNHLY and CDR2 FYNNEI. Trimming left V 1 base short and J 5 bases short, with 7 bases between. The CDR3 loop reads CASSEGVVDTQYF. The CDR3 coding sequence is TGTGCCAGCAGTGAAGGGGTGGTAGATACGCAGTATTTT.

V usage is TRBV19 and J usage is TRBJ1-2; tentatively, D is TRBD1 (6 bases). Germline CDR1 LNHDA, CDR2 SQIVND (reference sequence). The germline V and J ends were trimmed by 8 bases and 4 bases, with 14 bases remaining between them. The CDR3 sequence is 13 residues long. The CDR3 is CASRQGYIYGYTF. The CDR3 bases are TGTGCCAGTCGGCAGGGGTATATCTATGGCTACACCTTC.

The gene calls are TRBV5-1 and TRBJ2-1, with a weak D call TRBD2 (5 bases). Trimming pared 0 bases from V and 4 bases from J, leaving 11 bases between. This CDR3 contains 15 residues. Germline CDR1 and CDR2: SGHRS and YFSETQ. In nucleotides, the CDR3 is TGCGCCAGCAGCTTGGAACTAGTGAGATACAATGAGCAGTTCTTC. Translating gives CASSLELVRYNEQFF.

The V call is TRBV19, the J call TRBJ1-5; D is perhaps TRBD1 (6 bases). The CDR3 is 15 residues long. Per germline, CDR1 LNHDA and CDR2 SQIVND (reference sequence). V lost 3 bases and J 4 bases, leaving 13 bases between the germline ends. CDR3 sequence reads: CASSMAGDANQPQHF. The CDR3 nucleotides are TGTGCCAGTAGTATGGCAGGGGACGCAAATCAGCCCCAGCATTTT. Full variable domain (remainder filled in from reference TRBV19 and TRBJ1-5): DGGITQSPKYLFRKEGQNVTLSCEQNLNHDAMYWYRQDPGQGLRLIYYSQIVNDFQKGDIAEGYSVSREKKESFPLTVTSAQKNPTAFYLCASSMAGDANQPQHFGDGTRLSIL.

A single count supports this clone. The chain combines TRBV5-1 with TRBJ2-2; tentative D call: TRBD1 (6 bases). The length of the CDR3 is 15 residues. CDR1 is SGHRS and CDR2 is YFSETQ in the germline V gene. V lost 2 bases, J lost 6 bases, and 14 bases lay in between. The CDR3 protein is CASSFYQGMAGELFF. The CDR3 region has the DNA TGCGCCAGCAGCTTTTATCAGGGGATGGCCGGGGAGCTGTTTTTT.

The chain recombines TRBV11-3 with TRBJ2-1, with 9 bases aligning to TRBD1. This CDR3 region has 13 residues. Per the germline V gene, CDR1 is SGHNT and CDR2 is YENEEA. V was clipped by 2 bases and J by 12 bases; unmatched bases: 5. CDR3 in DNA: TGTGCCAGCAGCTTAAGGGACAGGGCAACGCAGTTCTTC. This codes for CASSLRDRATQFF.

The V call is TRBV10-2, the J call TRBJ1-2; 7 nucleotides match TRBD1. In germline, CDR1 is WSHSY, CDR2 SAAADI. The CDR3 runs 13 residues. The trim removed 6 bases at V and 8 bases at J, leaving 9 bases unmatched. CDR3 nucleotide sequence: TGCGCCAGCAGCGGCCCCAGGGGGAGCGGCTACACCTTC. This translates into CASSGPRGSGYTF.

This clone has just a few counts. The CDR3 loop is CASSQFEMNTEAFF. The CDR3 coding sequence is TGCGCCAGCAGCCAATTCGAGATGAACACTGAAGCTTTCTTT. The V gene is TRBV4-1, the J gene TRBJ1-1; no firm D call. The CDR3 is made up of 14 amino acids. CDR1 and CDR2 (germline): MGHRA, YSYEKL. V was cut by 2 bases and J by 0 bases, with 7 bases left in between.

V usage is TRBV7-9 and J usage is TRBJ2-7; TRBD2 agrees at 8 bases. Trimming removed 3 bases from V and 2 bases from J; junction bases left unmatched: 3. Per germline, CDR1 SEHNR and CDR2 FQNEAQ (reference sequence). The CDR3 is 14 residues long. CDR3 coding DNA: TGTGCCAGCAGCTTCGGGGGGGCGGCCTACGAGCAGTACTTC. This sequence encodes CASSFGGAAYEQYF.

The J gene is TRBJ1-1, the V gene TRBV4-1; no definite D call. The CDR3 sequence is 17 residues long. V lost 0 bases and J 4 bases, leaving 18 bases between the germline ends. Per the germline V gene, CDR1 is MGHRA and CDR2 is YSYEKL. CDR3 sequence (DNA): TGCGCCAGCAGCCAAGATACAACCGGCGCCCTGGCCACTGAAGCTTTCTTT. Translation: CASSQDTTGALATEAFF.

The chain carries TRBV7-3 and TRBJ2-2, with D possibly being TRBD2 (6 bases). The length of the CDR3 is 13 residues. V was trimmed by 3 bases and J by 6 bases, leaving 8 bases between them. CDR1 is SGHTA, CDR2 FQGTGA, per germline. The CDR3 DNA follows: TGTGCCAGCAGCTTCACTAGCTCCGGGGAGCTGTTTTTT. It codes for CASSFTSSGELFF.

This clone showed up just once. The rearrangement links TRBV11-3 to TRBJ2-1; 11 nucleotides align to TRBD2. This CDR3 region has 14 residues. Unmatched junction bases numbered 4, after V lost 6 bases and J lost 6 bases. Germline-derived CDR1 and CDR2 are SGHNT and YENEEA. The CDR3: CASRTSGKPNEQFF. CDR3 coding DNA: TGTGCCAGCAGGACTAGCGGGAAACCCAATGAGCAGTTCTTC.

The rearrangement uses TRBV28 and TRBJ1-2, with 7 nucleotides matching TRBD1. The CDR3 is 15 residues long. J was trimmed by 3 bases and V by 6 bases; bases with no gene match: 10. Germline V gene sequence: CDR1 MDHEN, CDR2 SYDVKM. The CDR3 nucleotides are TGTGCCAGCAGCTCTGGAGGGGACAGCTACTATGGCTACACCTTC. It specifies CASSSGGDSYYGYTF.